What follows are 31 T cell receptor beta chains derived from one specimen sequenced in a study of OX40 agonist ivuxolimab in advanced cancers. Sequencing used immunoSEQ multiplex PCR; TCRdb keeps in-frame clones, though not all of them. The sample has under 95,000 clones; 86% are singletons. The sample in question was CD4+ or CD8+ T cells sorted from blood, obtained in a trial of the OX40 agonist ivuxolimab. These receptors all come from an adult with an advanced solid tumor such as melanoma, head and neck, liver or kidney cancer.

This clone was counted once. The gene calls are TRBV4-2 and TRBJ1-1; D remains ambiguous. Germline V gene data show CDR1 as LGHNA and CDR2 as YNFKEQ. V was shortened by 1 base and J by 3 bases, with 9 bases between the two germline ends. The CDR3 is made up of 14 amino acids. DNA of the CDR3: TGTGCCAGCAGCCAAGTAGTAGGTTACACTGAAGCTTTCTTT. Amino acids: CASSQVVGYTEAFF.

This chain connects TRBV18 to TRBJ2-7; 9 bases fit TRBD1. This CDR3 contains 16 residues. Germline lookup yields CDR1 KGHSH and CDR2 LQKENI. J lost 0 bases, V lost 3 bases, and 6 bases had no gene match. CDR3 DNA sequence: TGTGCCAGCTCACCGCTGACAGGGGGGAGCTCCTACGAGCAGTACTTC. Its translation is CASSPLTGGSSYEQYF.

This clone was found once. V gene TRBV19 combines with J gene TRBJ2-2, with a possible D match to TRBD2 (5 bases). The CDR3 covers 16 residues. Deletions cut 7 bases from V and 5 bases from J, with 20 bases between. CDR1 and CDR2 (germline): LNHDA, SQIVND (reference sequence). CDR3 coding DNA: TGTGCCAGTAAGGACTCCAGCGGTGATAGGACCGGGGAGCTGTTTTTT. This gives the protein CASKDSSGDRTGELFF.

The chain employs TRBV6-6 and TRBJ2-2, with D uncertain. CDR3 length equals 12 residues. Trimming pared 4 bases from V and 6 bases from J, leaving 6 bases between. From germline, CDR1 is MNHNY and CDR2 SVGAGI (reference sequence). The CDR3 spells CASSSVPGELFF. The CDR3 DNA reads as TGTGCCAGCAGTTCCGTCCCCGGGGAGCTGTTTTTT.

The chain combines TRBV6-1 with TRBJ2-5; TRBD1 agrees at 7 bases. The V segment lost 7 bases and the J segment 5 bases; nucleotides outside the gene matches: 4. This CDR3 region has 12 residues. Germline CDR1 MNHNS, CDR2 SASEGT. CDR3 sequence (DNA): TGTGCCAGCAACGGACAGGTGGAGACCCAGTACTTC. Encoded protein: CASNGQVETQYF.

The chain recombines TRBV28 with TRBJ2-3; D ambiguous. This CDR3 contains 11 residues. With 5 bases removed from V and 6 bases from J, the gap between germline ends came to 6 bases. The germline V gene has CDR1 MDHEN and CDR2 SYDVKM. Here the CDR3 DNA reads TGTGCCAGCAGTATTTACGATACGCAGTATTTT. Protein product: CASSIYDTQYF.

This chain uses TRBV5-1 with TRBJ2-6; D may be TRBD1 (5 bases). The CDR3 has 15 amino acids. V gave up 4 bases and J gave up 0 bases, with 8 bases separating them. CDR1 and CDR2 from the germline V gene are SGHRS and YFSETQ. DNA for the CDR3: TGCGCCAGCAGCGTAGACAGCTCTGGGGCCAACGTCCTGACTTTC. Protein: CASSVDSSGANVLTF.

In its sample, this clone was seen once. One end of the junction does not line up with germline, which may come from a read error. The V call is TRBV7-7, the J call TRBJ2-2; 7 nucleotides line up with TRBD2. The CDR3 runs to 14 residues. Germline CDR1 and CDR2: SSHAT and FNYEAQ (reference sequence). The CDR3 sequence is CASSLGAGDGELFF. CDR3 bases: TGTGCTAGCAGCTTAGGGGCGGGGGACGGGGAGCTGTTTTTT.

This clone was counted once. The rearrangement uses TRBV5-1 and TRBJ2-3, with TRBD2 matching over 10 bases. The germline V gene has CDR1 SGHRS and CDR2 YFSETQ. After removal of 0 bases from V and 14 bases from J, the junction contained 9 bases not matched to a gene. The CDR3 loop spans 14 amino acids. The CDR3, as DNA: TGCGCCAGCAGCTTGGGGACTAGCGGTAATTCGCGGTATTTT. Amino acids: CASSLGTSGNSRYF.

The CDR3 DNA follows: TGCAGCGTTGAAGAACAGTCCGGAGGAAAAGCTTTCTTT. This translates into CSVEEQSGGKAFF. The chain is built from TRBV29-1 and TRBJ1-1; D unclear. CDR3 length: 13 amino acids. Trimming removed 0 bases from V and 9 bases from J, with 14 bases in between. Germline V CDR1 and CDR2: SQVTM, ANQGSEA.

A few counts support this clone. The CDR3 DNA reads as TGTGCCAGCAGCCGAGTAGGGGCCGATCAGCCCCAGCATTTT. Amino acid sequence: CASSRVGADQPQHF. The chain employs TRBV4-2 and TRBJ1-5; a weak D match, TRBD1 (5 bases). Trimming stripped 4 bases from V and 5 bases from J, with 12 bases between. Per germline, CDR1 LGHNA and CDR2 YNFKEQ. The CDR3 covers 14 residues.

This chain links TRBV7-2 with TRBJ1-3; tentatively, D is TRBD1 (6 bases). CDR1 and CDR2 (germline): SGHTA, FQGNSA. The germline V and J ends were trimmed by 3 bases and 4 bases, with 16 bases remaining between them. The CDR3 length is 16 residues. CDR3 in DNA: TGTGCCAGCAGCTTGTCAATCAGGGGCGAGGGAAACACCATATATTTT. This codes for CASSLSIRGEGNTIYF.

The V gene is TRBV6-1, the J gene TRBJ1-5, with D possibly TRBD1 on 6 matching bases. The CDR3 is made up of 14 amino acids. Trimming cost V 6 bases and J 7 bases, with 16 bases left between them. Germline lookup yields CDR1 MNHNS and CDR2 SASEGT. CDR3 sequence (DNA): TGTGCCAGCAGACAAACAGGGATGGTGCAGCCCCAGCATTTT. Translation: CASRQTGMVQPQHF.

This clone was counted once. J is TRBJ2-7 and V is TRBV19; TRBD1 might be the D (6 bases). The CDR3 length is 13 residues. CDR1 LNHDA and CDR2 SQIVND come from the germline V gene (reference sequence). Trimming stripped 6 bases from V and 3 bases from J, with 12 bases between. CDR3 sequence (DNA): TGTGCCAGTAGATCGGCAGGGGACTACGAGCAGTACTTC. This translates into CASRSAGDYEQYF.

The CDR3 bases are TGTGCCAGCAGCGGAGATTCCTATTCACCCCTCCACTTT. It yields the protein CASSGDSYSPLHF. The chain uses TRBV7-2 and TRBJ1-6; no firm D call. V gave up 5 bases and J gave up 8 bases, with 10 bases separating them. CDR3 size: 13 residues. The germline CDR1 and CDR2 sequences are SGHTA and FQGNSA. The whole variable domain, filled in from reference TRBV7-2 and TRBJ1-6, reads GAGVSQSPSNKVTEKGKDVELRCDPISGHTALYWYRQSLGQGLEFLIYFQGNSAPDKSGLPSDRFSAERTGGSVSTLTIQRTQQEDSAVYLCASSGDSYSPLHFGNGTRLTVT.

The chain is built from TRBV30 and TRBJ2-7; 8 bases match TRBD1. The CDR3 loop spans 13 amino acids. The V gene's germline CDR1 is GTSNPN and CDR2 SVGIG (reference sequence). The J segment lost 5 bases and the V segment lost 4 bases, leaving 7 bases of the junction unmatched. The CDR3 here is CAWTGGHVNEQYF. DNA for the CDR3: TGTGCCTGGACAGGGGGCCATGTCAACGAGCAGTACTTC. Supplemented by reference TRBV30 and TRBJ2-7, the full variable domain reads SQTIHQWPATLVQPVGSPLSLECTVEGTSNPNLYWYRQAAGRGLQLLFYSVGIGQISSEVPQNLSASRPQDRQFILSSKKLLLSDSGFYLCAWTGGHVNEQYFGPGTRLTVT.

The J gene is TRBJ1-2, the V gene TRBV18, with a possible D match to TRBD1 (6 bases). With 4 bases removed from V and 4 bases from J, the gap between germline ends came to 16 bases. The CDR3 contains 15 residues. From germline, CDR1 is KGHSH and CDR2 LQKENI. The CDR3 DNA sequence: TGTGCCAGCTCACAACAGGACAGTGCTGCCTATGGCTACACCTTC. Translation: CASSQQDSAAYGYTF.

The chain employs TRBV5-4 and TRBJ2-3; possible D gene TRBD2, 5 bases. CDR3 length: 14 amino acids. Trimming shortened V by 4 bases and J by 3 bases, and 12 bases separated the two germline ends. The V gene's germline CDR1 is SGHNT and CDR2 YYREEE (reference sequence). The CDR3 DNA is TGTGCCAGCAGCCTGAGGGATGATACAGATACGCAGTATTTT. Translated: CASSLRDDTDTQYF.

The CDR3 coding sequence is TGTGCCAGCAGCTTTTCGTGGGGGGGAAGAGATACGCAGTATTTT. Its translation is CASSFSWGGRDTQYF. The rearrangement links TRBV7-2 to TRBJ2-3, with 7 bases identical to TRBD2. The CDR3 spans 15 residues. Germline trimming cut 3 bases from V and 5 bases from J; bases unmatched to any gene: 8. From germline, CDR1 is SGHTA and CDR2 FQGNSA.

The chain is built from TRBV21-1 and TRBJ1-1. TRBV21-1 is classified as a pseudogene. The CDR3 sequence is 14 residues long. This chain's CDR3 is CASSKGRRNTEAFF. CDR3 in DNA: TGTGCCAGCAGCAAAGGCCGCCGGAACACTGAAGCTTTCTTT.

This chain connects TRBV6-4 to TRBJ1-5; D not certain. The germline CDR1 and CDR2 sequences are MRHNA and SNTAGT. Trimming took off 6 bases at V and 0 bases at J, with 6 bases between the two ends. This CDR3 comprises 13 residues. CDR3 region: CASSYDSNQPQHF. The CDR3 coding sequence is TGTGCCAGCAGCTACGATAGCAATCAGCCCCAGCATTTT.

This chain links TRBV19 with TRBJ1-6, with unresolved D. The CDR3 is made up of 16 amino acids. Per germline, CDR1 LNHDA and CDR2 SQIVND (reference sequence). The V end was cut by 7 bases, the J end by 3 bases, with 16 bases between. The CDR3 DNA sequence: TGTGCCAGTAATAATAAGAGAAGCGGCTATAATTCACCCCTCCACTTT. This encodes CASNNKRSGYNSPLHF.

This chain joins TRBV18 and TRBJ2-3; 10 nucleotides agree with TRBD2. This CDR3 has 18 amino acids. J lost 0 bases, V lost 2 bases, and 8 bases had no gene match. The V gene's germline CDR1 is KGHSH and CDR2 LQKENI. The CDR3 DNA is TGTGCCAGCTCACCAGTCCCTCTAGCGGGAGTAAGCACAGATACGCAGTATTTT. It yields the protein CASSPVPLAGVSTDTQYF.

The chain links TRBV4-1 to TRBJ2-5; tentatively, D is TRBD1 or TRBD2 (5 bases each). The germline V gene has CDR1 MGHRA and CDR2 YSYEKL. This CDR3 contains 18 residues. The germline V and J ends were trimmed by 1 base and 5 bases, with 23 bases remaining between them. The CDR3 DNA is TGCGCCAGCAGCCAAGCCCCATTCCGGGGACCGTCCGGGGAGACCCAGTACTTC. Translation gives CASSQAPFRGPSGETQYF.

The count of this clone is one. This chain joins TRBV6-6 and TRBJ2-1; the match to TRBD1 covers 8 bases. V lost 7 bases and J lost 8; bases outside the gene matches: 10. CDR3 length equals 14 residues. Germline V gene data show CDR1 as MNHNY and CDR2 as SVGAGI (reference sequence). This CDR3 is CASTLGTGLYEQFF. As DNA, the CDR3 is TGTGCCAGCACTCTCGGGACAGGACTCTATGAGCAGTTCTTC.

V is TRBV11-3 and J is TRBJ2-3; TRBD1 agrees at 11 bases. V was clipped by 5 bases and J by 5 bases; unmatched bases: 3. The germline V gene has CDR1 SGHNT and CDR2 YENEEA. This CDR3 comprises 14 residues. CDR3 coding DNA: TGTGCCAGCAGCCGGACAGGGGGCGGAGATACGCAGTATTTT. It codes for CASSRTGGGDTQYF.

The chain joins TRBV6-6 to TRBJ1-2; D might be TRBD1 (5 bases). Germline V gene data show CDR1 as MNHNY and CDR2 as SVGAGI (reference sequence). V lost 4 bases, J lost 8 bases, and 8 bases lay in between. The CDR3 runs to 11 residues. The CDR3 here is CASSSRTGYTF. The CDR3 DNA reads TGTGCCAGCAGTTCCCGGACAGGCTACACCTTC.

This clone has a handful of counts. The chain combines TRBV7-3 with TRBJ2-3; 11 bases line up with TRBD2. The CDR3 runs 15 residues. The V gene's germline CDR1 is SGHTA and CDR2 FQGTGA. Trimming removed 2 bases from V and 6 bases from J; junction bases left unmatched: 4. The CDR3 is CASSLDSGGADTQYF. The CDR3, as DNA: TGTGCCAGCAGCTTAGATAGCGGGGGGGCGGATACGCAGTATTTT.

At least ten counts were recorded for this clone. This rearrangement joins TRBV5-1 to TRBJ2-1; the match to TRBD2 covers 9 bases. The trim removed 9 bases at V and 5 bases at J, leaving 9 bases unmatched. Germline CDR1 reads SGHRS; CDR2 reads YFSETQ. This CDR3 has 14 residues. This CDR3 reads CATVREGRDNEQFF. CDR3 nucleotide sequence: TGCGCCACCGTGCGGGAGGGCCGGGACAATGAGCAGTTCTTC.

The chain has TRBV28 and TRBJ2-3, with D unclear. The V gene lost 7 bases and the J gene lost 4 bases, with 12 bases spanning the gap. CDR1 MDHEN and CDR2 SYDVKM come from the germline V gene. This CDR3 is 13 amino acids long. The CDR3 bases are TGTGCCAGCACCCGGCCCCCCGCAGATACGCAGTATTTT. Its translation: CASTRPPADTQYF. The full variable domain, in which reference TRBV28 and TRBJ2-3 provide the parts outside the CDR3, is DVKVTQSSRYLVKRTGEKVFLECVQDMDHENMFWYRQDPGLGLRLIYFSYDVKMKEKGDIPEGYSVSREKKERFSLILESASTNQTSMYLCASTRPPADTQYFGPGTRLTVL.

The chain couples TRBV11-2 to TRBJ2-5; 13 bases are a match to TRBD2. In germline, CDR1 is SGHAT, CDR2 FQNNGV. The V gene end was trimmed by 5 bases and the J gene end by 5 bases; junction bases not matched to a gene: 8. The CDR3 has 16 residues. CDR3 nucleotides: TGTGCCAGCAGCGTAGGACTAGCGGGAGATAGGGAGACCCAGTACTTC. This sequence encodes CASSVGLAGDRETQYF.